This TCR beta chain was retrieved from a study of blood T cell repertoires in COVID-19. Study-wide context: Samples of COVID-19 (acute and convalescent) were obtained from the United States, Italy and Spain. From T cells, B-cell-depleted T cells, or PBMCs came the material, which was cDNA or gDNA.

Recruited during active infection, patients (from Seattle) were subsequently followed longitudinally. How the authors handled the data: Quantification of nucleated cells was approximated via reference gene primer amplification. Sequencing used immunoSEQ multiplex PCR; TCRdb keeps in-frame clones, though not all of them. V and J calls and clone size come straight from that table; D and trimming were deduced from the DNA. The data contain about 69,000 clones, 70% to 85% of them seen just once; the ten biggest clones take up roughly 13%. The origin of this receptor is a man aged 45-65 years with COVID-19, enrolled during active disease. Sequencing was carried out using peripheral blood.

The chain's CDR3 is CASSKIDGGAETQYF. CDR3 sequence (DNA): TGTGCCAGCAGCAAGATTGACGGCGGGGCAGAGACCCAGTACTTC. The chain couples TRBV13 to TRBJ2-5; weak D call: TRBD2 (6 bases). The CDR3 contains 15 residues. Germline V gene data show CDR1 as PRHDT and CDR2 as FYEKMQ (reference sequence). V was clipped by 5 bases and J by 4 bases, with 17 bases between them.